Detailed here is one TCR beta chain. The antigen is unknown. The sample is drawn from a study of a mutant IDH1 vaccine in newly diagnosed glioma. The wider study: Sex distribution of treated patients was about 62% male and 37.5% female; mean age was about 40 years. Patients previously underwent radiotherapy, temozolomide, or both, and most underwent both.

The CDR3 extends over 12 amino acids. CDR1 is SNHLY and CDR2 is FYNNEI in the germline V gene. Trimming removed 2 bases from V and 8 bases from J, with 6 bases in between. The time point denotes: week 47, end of study. Doses of 300 ug of mutant IDH1 20-mer peptide were given with topical imiquimod. The vaccination schedule gave patients eight doses in weeks 1, 3, 5, 7, 11, 15, 19 and 23. TCRdb's copy holds only in-frame clones and misses some; the assay was immunoSEQ multiplex PCR. Of some 31,000 clones listed, 84% are singletons. The genes are TRBV2 and TRBJ1-4; no clear D gene. Sample: PBMCs, taken from a glioma patient whose treatment included an IDH1 peptide vaccine. This TCR came from a man aged 30 to 39 with glioma. The CDR3 DNA sequence: TGTGCCAGCAGTGAAATCGGGGAAAAACTGTTTTTT. Encoded protein: CASSEIGEKLFF.